The rows below give T cell receptor beta chains drawn from one sample of a study of control samples from healthy donors and cancer patients. The table came from immunoSEQ multiplex PCR; TCRdb's copy has only in-frame clones and leaves some out. The profile covers around 180,000 clones, with approximately 94% appearing a single time and around 1.3% taken by the ten largest. Material for sequencing was blood. These receptors were obtained from a woman in her late teens or twenties in good health. Both conserved end residues are part of each CDR3. A D gene is named only where the DNA matches it firmly.

D: .; J: TRBJ1-2; V: TRBV7-9; DNA: TGTGCCAGCAGCTTAGTAGAGACCGATGGCTACACCTTC; CDR3: CASSLVETDGYTF
D: TRBD2; J: TRBJ2-3; V: TRBV24-1; DNA: TGTGCCACCGCCACGGGGAGGGCGCAGTATTTT; CDR3: CATATGRAQYF
D: TRBD1; J: TRBJ2-5; V: TRBV7-2; DNA: TGTGCCAGCAGCTCGGACAGGGGGTCGGGAGAGACCCAGTACTTC; CDR3: CASSSDRGSGETQYF
D: TRBD1; J: TRBJ1-2; V: TRBV20-1; DNA: TGCAGTGCTAGTGACAGGGGAGCCTATGGCTACACCTTC; CDR3: CSASDRGAYGYTF
D: .; J: TRBJ2-1; V: TRBV10-3; DNA: TGTGCCATTGCGGGACAGCAGAAATGGGATGAGCAGTTCTTC; CDR3: CAIAGQQKWDEQFF
D: TRBD1; J: TRBJ1-6; V: TRBV7-2; DNA: TGTGCCAGCAGCTTGAGGACAGGAGCTTTTTCCCCCCTCCACTTT; CDR3: CASSLRTGAFSPLHF
D: TRBD1; J: TRBJ2-7; V: TRBV10-2; DNA: TGCGCCAGTACAGGGGGGCTCTCCTACGAGCAGTACTTC; CDR3: CASTGGLSYEQYF
D: TRBD1; J: TRBJ2-7; V: TRBV30; DNA: TGTGCCTGGAGATCCGGGACAGGGCCTTCCTACGAGCAGTACTTC; CDR3: CAWRSGTGPSYEQYF
D: .; J: TRBJ2-1; V: TRBV18; DNA: TGTGCCAGCTCTTCGGGACACCCGAACAATGAGCAGTTCTTC; CDR3: CASSSGHPNNEQFF
D: .; J: TRBJ1-2; V: TRBV12-5; DNA: TGTGCTAGTGGCTCAACGAATGTATATGGCTACACCTTC; CDR3: CASGSTNVYGYTF
D: TRBD1; J: TRBJ1-5; V: TRBV7-8; DNA: TGTGCCAGCAGCTCATGGGGACAGGGGCATCAGCCCCAGCATTTT; CDR3: CASSSWGQGHQPQHF